These 21 T cell receptor beta chains were all obtained from the same sample, sequenced in a study of spatial heterogeneity in lung cancer. The time point: blood taken at disease recurrence. The authors sequenced whole RNA from tumor, nontumor lung or frozen PBMC without sorting. TCRdb processed the 5' RACE reads anew with MiXCR; each CDR3 protein has one entry. This sample has 8,000 to 10,000 distinct CDR3 sequences; roughly 3.5% occur once, and the top ten carry around a sixth. The sample here was PBMCs, taken at recurrence. These receptors were taken from a female donor with early-stage non-small cell lung cancer.

Turning to this clonotype: With the library built for alpha chains, this beta chain is off target and its frequency is not meaningful. The chain uses TRBV5-6 and TRBJ2-5; 7 bases align to TRBD2. This CDR3 is 14 amino acids long. V lost 1 base, J lost 2 bases, and 2 bases stayed unmatched. Germline loops: CDR1 SGHDT, CDR2 YYEEEE. CDR3 amino acids: CASSLTGGQETQYF. For the CDR3, the DNA is TGTGCCAGCAGCTTGACGGGAGGACAAGAGACCCAGTACTTC.

This clonotype has more than one count but fewer than ten. Since it is a stray read in a library aimed at alpha chains, this beta chain has a size that is not meaningful. The V and J genes are TRBV7-7 and TRBJ2-5; 9 bases are shared with TRBD2. The V gene end was trimmed by 5 bases and the J gene end by 4 bases; junction bases not matched to a gene: 5. Germline V CDR1 and CDR2: SSHAT, FNYEAQ (reference sequence). The CDR3 runs 14 residues. The CDR3 loop is CASSPEAGGETQYF. The CDR3 bases are TGTGCCAGCAGCCCCGAAGCGGGAGGAGAGACCCAGTACTTC.

This clonotype counts as medium-sized. With the library built for alpha chains, this beta chain is off target and its frequency is not meaningful. V is TRBV2 and J is TRBJ1-2; tentatively, D is TRBD1 (5 bases). Germline CDR1 is SNHLY and CDR2 is FYNNEI. The CDR3 totals 13 residues. V gave up 3 bases and J gave up 5 bases, with 10 bases separating them. The CDR3 DNA sequence: TGTGCCAGCAGTGAGCGACAGAATTATGGCTACACCTTC. Protein product: CASSERQNYGYTF. Variable domain in full (rest from reference TRBV2 and TRBJ1-2): EPEVTQTPSHQVTQMGQEVILRCVPISNHLYFYWYRQILGQKVEFLVSFYNNEISEKSEIFDDQFSVERPDGSNFTLKIRSTKLEDSAMYFCASSERQNYGYTFGSGTRLTVV.

Sample share makes this clonotype medium-sized (0.01 to 0.1%). This beta chain was picked up by a library intended for alpha chains and is off target, so its count carries little meaning. The chain carries TRBV5-8 and TRBJ2-5; D unresolved. Trimming left V 2 bases short and J 9 bases short, with 11 bases between. CDR1 SGHTS and CDR2 YDEGEE come from the germline V gene. The CDR3 is 12 residues long. CDR3 sequence: CASSFGGVAQYF. DNA of the CDR3: TGTGCCAGCAGCTTTGGTGGGGTGGCCCAGTACTTC.

This clonotype was observed many times. As an off-target read in a library built for alpha chains, this beta chain has a frequency of little significance. This rearrangement joins TRBV7-9 to TRBJ1-1; D not resolved. The CDR3 extends over 13 amino acids. Looked up from germline, CDR1 is SEHNR and CDR2 is FQNEAQ (reference sequence). V gave up 1 base and J gave up 4 bases, with 7 bases separating them. The CDR3 DNA sequence: TGTGCCAGCAGCTTAGAATTGGGCACTGAAGCTTTCTTT. This gives the protein CASSLELGTEAFF.

This clonotype was seen repeatedly, ten times or more. Being off target in a library aimed at alpha chains, this beta chain has a size of little meaning. This sequence joins TRBV24-1 and TRBJ1-2, with D possibly matching TRBD1 (5 bases). Germline values: CDR1 KGHDR, CDR2 SFDVKD. Trimming took off 7 bases at V and 2 bases at J, with 10 bases between the two ends. The CDR3 spans 13 residues. The chain's CDR3 is CATRGRDNYGYTF. CDR3 nucleotide sequence: TGTGCCACCAGGGGACGGGACAACTATGGCTACACCTTC.

This clonotype was counted at least ten times. The library was prepared for alpha chains; this beta chain is a stray read, so its frequency means little. The chain joins TRBV13 to TRBJ2-7; D tentatively fits TRBD1 or TRBD2 (6 bases each). CDR3 size: 15 residues. V was clipped by 6 bases and J by 5 bases, with 20 bases between them. Per germline, CDR1 PRHDT and CDR2 FYEKMQ (reference sequence). The CDR3 loop reads CASRWGRDDLHEQYF. The CDR3 DNA reads TGTGCCAGCAGATGGGGGCGGGACGACCTCCACGAGCAGTACTTC.

At least ten counts were recorded for this clonotype. This beta chain is a stray read from a library made for alpha chains; its abundance is not meaningful. J is TRBJ2-4 and V is TRBV19, with D perhaps assigned TRBD1 or TRBD2 (6 bases each). Germline CDR1 reads LNHDA; CDR2 reads SQIVND (reference sequence). This CDR3 is 13 amino acids long. Trimming stripped 7 bases from V and 2 bases from J, with 9 bases between. CDR3 DNA sequence: TGTGCCAGTACGGGGGCATCCAAAAACATTCAGTACTTC. Translating gives CASTGASKNIQYF.

This clonotype has ten or more counts. Since it is a stray read in a library aimed at alpha chains, this beta chain has a size that is not meaningful. The chain links TRBV7-2 to TRBJ1-2; D ambiguous. Germline CDR1 is SGHTA and CDR2 is FQGNSA. V lost 4 bases and J 0 bases, leaving 6 bases between the germline ends. The CDR3 loop spans 13 amino acids. The CDR3: CASSSTPNYGYTF. The CDR3 DNA reads as TGTGCCAGCAGCTCGACTCCTAACTATGGCTACACCTTC.

The sample holds many counts of this clonotype. This beta chain represents an off-target read in a library built for alpha chains; its size is of limited meaning. V gene TRBV2 combines with J gene TRBJ2-4; D gene uncertain. The V end was cut by 0 bases, the J end by 6 bases, with 6 bases between. CDR1 and CDR2 from the germline V gene are SNHLY and FYNNEI. CDR3 length: 13 residues. The CDR3 sequence: CASSEALRNIQYF. The CDR3 nucleotides read TGTGCCAGCAGTGAAGCGCTTCGAAACATTCAGTACTTC.

This clonotype was recorded at least ten times. The size of this beta chain means little, since it is a stray read in a library made for alpha chains. The gene calls are TRBV6-6 and TRBJ1-2; 8 positions match TRBD1. Germline V lookup: CDR1 MNHNY, CDR2 SVGAGI (reference sequence). This CDR3 is 14 amino acids long. After removal of 0 bases from V and 7 bases from J, the junction contained 4 bases not matched to a gene. Written as DNA, the CDR3 is TGTGCCAGCAGTTACTCGGACAGGGTCTTTGGCTACACCTTC. Protein: CASSYSDRVFGYTF.

This clonotype was seen more than once but under ten times. Because this beta chain is a stray read in a library intended to capture alpha chains, its abundance should not be given much weight. The CDR3 loop reads CASSSYVRNEQFF. The DNA for the CDR3 is TGTGCCAGCAGCTCCTACGTACGCAATGAGCAGTTCTTC. The chain couples TRBV7-2 to TRBJ2-1; D gene uncertain. The germline gives CDR1 SGHTA, CDR2 FQGNSA. CDR3 length equals 13 residues. Trimming shortened V by 4 bases and J by 6 bases, and 10 bases separated the two germline ends.

On this clonotype: This beta chain lies outside the target of a library built for alpha chains; its clone size means little. The V gene is TRBV5-4, the J gene TRBJ1-2; 8 nucleotides line up with TRBD1. CDR3 size: 12 residues. Germline CDR1 is SGHNT and CDR2 is YYREEE (reference sequence). V lost 0 bases to trimming and J lost 14 bases; unmatched junction nucleotides: 6. The CDR3 nucleotides are TGTGCCAGCAGCTTGGGACAGGGGATCCGGACCTTC. Amino acid sequence: CASSLGQGIRTF.

This clonotype was recorded at least ten times. Found in a library prepared for alpha chains, this beta chain is an off-target read, and its abundance has little meaning. This sequence joins TRBV6-1 and TRBJ1-6; tentative D call: TRBD1 (5 bases). The CDR3 sequence is 16 residues long. Trimming took off 6 bases at V and 5 bases at J, with 17 bases between the two ends. Germline V gives CDR1 MNHNS, CDR2 SASEGT. DNA for the CDR3: TGTGCCAGCAGCAGGGACCAGCCCTCAAATAATTCACCCCTCCACTTT. It translates to CASSRDQPSNNSPLHF.

This clonotype was detected many times. As an off-target read in a library built for alpha chains, this beta chain has a frequency of little significance. This sequence joins TRBV5-1 and TRBJ2-1, with 9 bases matching TRBD2. Per germline, CDR1 SGHRS and CDR2 YFSETQ. The CDR3 extends over 15 amino acids. V gave up 4 bases and J gave up 1 base; unmatched junction bases: 3. The CDR3 DNA follows: TGCGCCAGCAGCCTTAGCGGGGGTTCCTACAATGAGCAGTTCTTC. Amino acid sequence: CASSLSGGSYNEQFF.

This clonotype came up many times. This beta chain is an off-target read within a library intended for alpha chains, so its frequency means little. J is TRBJ1-2 and V is TRBV7-8; 9 bases map to TRBD1. The CDR3 extends over 16 amino acids. The V gene's germline CDR1 is SGHVS and CDR2 FQNEAQ. V lost 1 base, J lost 4 bases, and 7 bases stayed unmatched. For the CDR3, the DNA is TGTGCCAGCAGCTTAGGGGACAGGGCACTAACCTATGGCTACACCTTC. Residues: CASSLGDRALTYGYTF.

This clonotype was observed many times. Because the library targeted alpha chains, this beta chain is an off-target read whose size means little. J is TRBJ2-7 and V is TRBV11-2, with D perhaps matching TRBD1 (5 bases). The V gene lost 1 base and the J gene lost 2 bases, with 27 bases spanning the gap. The CDR3 loop spans 20 amino acids. CDR1 and CDR2 from the germline V gene are SGHAT and FQNNGV. CDR3 DNA: TGTGCCAGCAGCTTAGGTTCAGGGTTCTCCCTCGAACCCCCCGCCTACGAGCAGTACTTC. Protein product: CASSLGSGFSLEPPAYEQYF.

This clonotype came up many times. Being off target in a library aimed at alpha chains, this beta chain has a size of little meaning. This chain joins TRBV29-1 and TRBJ1-2; 7 bases are shared with TRBD1. The CDR3 length is 15 residues. The V and J ends lost 4 bases and 4 bases, in that order; junction bases with no gene match: 12. Germline CDR1 and CDR2: SQVTM and ANQGSEA. DNA of the CDR3: TGCAGCGTTGCCCAAGGTTCAGGGGGGGCCTATGGCTACACCTTC. It specifies CSVAQGSGGAYGYTF.

This clonotype has only a few counts. Because the library targeted alpha chains, this beta chain is an off-target read whose size means little. This rearrangement joins TRBV11-2 to TRBJ1-1; D may be TRBD1 (5 bases). Trimming shortened V by 5 bases and J by 1 base, and 14 bases separated the two germline ends. Germline-derived CDR1 and CDR2 are SGHAT and FQNNGV. CDR3 length equals 15 residues. The CDR3 reads CASSPSGAPNTEAFF. CDR3 sequence (DNA): TGTGCCAGCAGCCCTTCCGGGGCGCCGAACACTGAAGCTTTCTTT.

This clonotype was recorded at least ten times. The size of this beta chain means little, since it is a stray read in a library made for alpha chains. This chain uses TRBV20-1 with TRBJ1-2, with a tentative D call TRBD1 (6 bases). CDR3 length: 17 amino acids. The V gene lost 0 bases and the J gene lost 4 bases, with 21 bases spanning the gap. The germline CDR1 and CDR2 sequences are DFQATT and SNEGSKA (reference sequence). The CDR3 reads CSARDASSGVYSYGYTF. Written as DNA, the CDR3 is TGCAGTGCTAGAGATGCAAGTTCAGGGGTTTACTCCTATGGCTACACCTTC.

This clonotype was picked up many times. This beta chain is off target for a library built for alpha chains, so its abundance means little. The chain employs TRBV6-6 and TRBJ1-3; D is undetermined. Deletions cut 5 bases from V and 4 bases from J, with 18 bases between. CDR3 length: 16 amino acids. Germline CDR1 and CDR2: MNHNY and SVGAGI (reference sequence). CDR3 bases: TGTGCCAGCAGTCCCCGTTTCCCGTTCGTCGGAAACACCATATATTTT. It encodes CASSPRFPFVGNTIYF.